Listed here are 5 T cell receptor beta chains from one sample, sequenced in a study of blood T cells in healthy people across ages. Primers used in a second PCR of roughly 6 to 11 cycles were a sample-barcoded 5' primer and a J-beta primer mix. In TCRdb, the 5' RACE reads were re-called with MiXCR into one record per CDR3 protein. The sample lists around 940,000 distinct CDR3 sequences, roughly 51% occurring once. Sequences were obtained from blood. The source is a woman aged 55-75 years in good health.

The count of this clonotype is one. This chain connects TRBV15 to TRBJ2-1; 9 positions match TRBD1. V gave up 0 bases and J gave up 6 bases; unmatched junction bases: 3. Germline CDR1 LNHNV, CDR2 YYDKDF (reference sequence). The CDR3 covers 15 residues. For the CDR3, the DNA is TGTGCCACCAGCAGAGAGGGGACAGGGAGCAATGAGCAGTTCTTC. This gives the protein CATSREGTGSNEQFF.

This clonotype has more than one count but fewer than ten. The J gene is TRBJ2-3, the V gene TRBV12-3 or TRBV12-4; 7 bases agree with TRBD1. The CDR3 totals 16 residues. The ends lost 6 bases at V and 1 base at J; junction bases unmatched: 10. The CDR3 reads CASSRGWRSGTDTQYF. The DNA for the CDR3 is TGTGCCAGCAGCAGGGGGTGGAGGAGCGGCACAGATACGCAGTATTTT.

The rearrangement links TRBV4-1 to TRBJ2-1; perhaps TRBD2 as D (6 bases). CDR1 and CDR2 from the germline V gene are MGHRA and YSYEKL. The CDR3 extends over 14 amino acids. With 1 base removed from V and 6 bases from J, the gap between germline ends came to 10 bases. Here the CDR3 reads CASSQVAARNEQFF. In nucleotides, the CDR3 is TGCGCCAGCAGCCAAGTAGCGGCTCGCAATGAGCAGTTCTTC.

CDR3 sequence: CSVDWDTYNEQFF. CDR3 nucleotides: TGCAGCGTTGATTGGGACACCTACAATGAGCAGTTCTTC. The chain has TRBV29-1 and TRBJ2-1, with a tentative D call TRBD1 (6 bases). V was cut by 3 bases and J by 2 bases, with 8 bases left in between. The germline V gene has CDR1 SQVTM and CDR2 ANQGSEA. The CDR3 sequence is 13 residues long.

This clonotype came up a few times. The CDR3 is CSVDVYTEAFF. The CDR3 bases are TGCAGCGTTGATGTGTACACTGAAGCTTTCTTT. The chain employs TRBV29-1 and TRBJ1-1; no definite D call. The CDR3 loop spans 11 amino acids. V lost 3 bases to trimming and J lost 3 bases, with 5 bases between them. Germline V gene sequence: CDR1 SQVTM, CDR2 ANQGSEA.